This T cell receptor (beta chain) was sequenced during a study of T cells in localized non-small cell lung cancer. Method: immunoSEQ multiplex PCR; TCRdb's copy keeps in-frame clones and lacks some. The sample has tens of thousands of clones, 88% seen once. The V and J ends lost 5 bases and 2 bases respectively, with 7 bases between them. This CDR3 has 13 amino acids. Germline-derived CDR1 and CDR2 are PRHDT and FYEKMQ (reference sequence). This clonotype originated in a man aged 35 to 69 with stage II lung adenocarcinoma. Source: PBMCs, taken before any cancer treatment. V and J are TRBV13 and TRBJ2-1; D is undetermined. The CDR3 sequence is CASSGTTYNEQFF. DNA for the CDR3: TGTGCCAGCAGCGGAACTACCTACAATGAGCAGTTCTTC.